This TCR beta chain originates from a study of blood T cell repertoires in COVID-19. About the research overall: Samples came from the United States, Italy and Spain, spanning acute and convalescent COVID-19.

Participants' own reports of clinical history determined their cohort assignment. This table comes from immunoSEQ multiplex PCR, and its TCRdb copy is limited to in-frame clones, with some not included. The sample shows 150,000 to 200,000 clones, roughly 87% of them seen only once. This CDR3 is built from 15 residues. V was cut by 5 bases and J by 4 bases, with 14 bases left in between. Germline values: CDR1 SEHNR, CDR2 FQNEAQ (reference sequence). The TCR comes from a woman in her 40s with acute COVID-19. The genes are TRBV7-9 and TRBJ1-4; possible D gene TRBD1, 6 bases. Sequences were obtained from PBMCs or T cells enriched from blood (not recorded which). Here the CDR3 DNA reads TGTGCCAGCAGCCTGACGCGACAGGATAATGAAAAACTGTTTTTT. Protein: CASSLTRQDNEKLFF.